This T cell receptor beta chain is drawn from a study of post-analysis software for immune sequencing data. Comment on this clonotype: Its specificity is unknown.

Incorporated into the TCR beta cDNA libraries were unique molecular identifiers, which served to reduce PCR and sequencing biases. TCRdb called the PCR reads again in MiXCR, with one record for every CDR3 protein. Here the sample spans around 400,000 distinct CDR3 sequences, 35% to 45% being singletons. CDR3 length equals 17 residues. From germline, CDR1 is SGHTA and CDR2 FQGNSA. After removal of 2 bases from V and 5 bases from J, the junction contained 13 bases not matched to a gene. Broader study findings: Those with multiple sclerosis, the patient group, showed significantly lower normalized Chao1 diversity than controls. TRBV5-6, TRBV5-1 and TRBV20-1 belonged to a set of about five TRBV segments that were more frequent in patients than controls.

J is TRBJ2-7 and V is TRBV7-2; TRBD2 agrees at 9 bases. This TCR was recovered from a girl aged 2-10 years with multiple sclerosis. Sequenced: blood. For the CDR3, the DNA is TGTGCCAGCAGCTTACTTTCTGCGGGAGGGCCGGTCGACGAGCAGTACTTC. It codes for CASSLLSAGGPVDEQYF. Drawing the rest from reference TRBV7-2 and TRBJ2-7, the complete variable domain is GAGVSQSPSNKVTEKGKDVELRCDPISGHTALYWYRQSLGQGLEFLIYFQGNSAPDKSGLPSDRFSAERTGGSVSTLTIQRTQQEDSAVYLCASSLLSAGGPVDEQYFGPGTRLTVT.